Listed here is a single TCR beta chain. The repertoire was sequenced with immunoSEQ multiplex PCR; TCRdb's copy has only in-frame clones and lacks some. This table holds about 68,000 clones, 84% found once. CDR1 is SGDLS, CDR2 YYNGEE, per germline. The ends were cut back, 0 bases at V and 5 bases at J, with 8 bases in the middle. The CDR3 consists of 13 residues. This specimen comes from a study of OX40 agonist ivuxolimab in advanced cancers. The source was CD4+ or CD8+ T cells sorted from blood, collected in a trial of the OX40 agonist ivuxolimab. The gene calls are TRBV9 and TRBJ2-5, with D unclear. This sequence originates from an adult with an advanced solid tumor such as melanoma, head and neck, liver or kidney cancer. DNA for the CDR3: TGTGCCAGCAGCGTAGAGGTAGGGGAGACCCAGTACTTC. It encodes CASSVEVGETQYF.